Below, 20 T cell receptor beta chains from the same sample are listed, as sequenced in a study of monozygotic twins with inflammatory bowel disease. TCRdb reprocessed the 5' RACE reads; each CDR3 protein has one entry and no DNA is given. The record lists 300,000 to 350,000 distinct CDR3 sequences, of which the ten most abundant hold around 2%. Sequencing was performed on blood. The receptors here all came from a human donor with ulcerative colitis or Crohn's disease, or a healthy co-twin of an affected twin (not recorded which).

J is TRBJ2-4 and V is TRBV9. Germline CDR1 is SGDLS and CDR2 is YYNGEE. The CDR3 extends over 15 amino acids. Here the CDR3 reads CASSVGVDGKNIQYF.

V is TRBV11-2 and J is TRBJ2-2; TCRdb's assignment of TRBD1 cannot be checked, as there is no DNA. Per the germline V gene, CDR1 is SGHAT and CDR2 is FQNNGV. The CDR3 sequence is 15 residues long. The CDR3 protein is CASSLEAGDTGELFF.

V and J are TRBV5-6 and TRBJ2-3; there is no DNA to check the TCRdb D call of TRBD1. The germline gives CDR1 SGHDT, CDR2 YYEEEE. The CDR3 covers 16 residues. Here the CDR3 reads CASSRLGGTSTDTQYF. Supplemented by reference TRBV5-6 and TRBJ2-3, the full variable domain reads DAGVTQSPTHLIKTRGQQVTLRCSPKSGHDTVSWYQQALGQGPQFIFQYYEEEERQRGNFPDRFSGHQFPNYSSELNVNALLLGDSALYLCASSRLGGTSTDTQYFGPGTRLTVL.

The chain couples TRBV15 to TRBJ2-2; the D call of TRBD2 rests on TCRdb alone, since no DNA is present to check it. The CDR3 length is 19 residues. CDR1 is LNHNV, CDR2 YYDKDF, per germline (reference sequence). The CDR3 reads CATSRTQTSGSLYAGELFF.

The V and J genes are TRBV6-5 and TRBJ2-7; TCRdb lists TRBD1, though no DNA is available to test this call. Germline V gene sequence: CDR1 MNHEY, CDR2 SVGAGI. The length of the CDR3 is 17 residues. The CDR3 region is CASSYFSFRGGTYEQYF.

The rearrangement joins TRBV5-4 to TRBJ2-3; checking the TCRdb D call of TRBD1 is not possible without DNA. CDR1 is SGHNT and CDR2 is YYREEE in the germline V gene (reference sequence). The length of the CDR3 is 16 residues. The CDR3 loop reads CASRDNTKASTDTQYF. The full variable domain, its missing parts supplied by reference TRBV5-4 and TRBJ2-3, is ETGVTQSPTHLIKTRGQQVTLRCSSQSGHNTVSWYQQALGQGPQFIFQYYREEENGRGNFPPRFSGLQFPNYSSELNVNALELDDSALYLCASRDNTKASTDTQYFGPGTRLTVL.

This chain connects TRBV7-6 to TRBJ1-4. Germline assignment: CDR1 SGHVS and CDR2 FNYEAQ. The CDR3 runs 15 residues. CDR3 loop: CASSLEAPGGEKLFF.

The chain joins TRBV4-1 to TRBJ2-1; TCRdb's D call, TRBD1, is unchecked because there is no DNA. Germline CDR1 and CDR2: MGHRA and YSYEKL. This CDR3 has 18 residues. CDR3 residues: CASSHSGINRDMYNEQFF.

This sequence joins TRBV11-2 and TRBJ2-1; the TCRdb D gene call, TRBD2, has no DNA to confirm it. This CDR3 region has 21 residues. Germline lookup yields CDR1 SGHAT and CDR2 FQNNGV. CDR3 loop: CASSFLLTSGVPAADRNEQFF.

This chain links TRBV7-2 with TRBJ2-3; TCRdb lists TRBD2, though no DNA is available to test this call. CDR3 length equals 13 residues. CDR1 SGHTA and CDR2 FQGNSA come from the germline V gene. CDR3 sequence reads: CASSLMRGDTQYF.

This chain uses TRBV5-4 with TRBJ2-1; the TCRdb D gene call, TRBD2, has no DNA to confirm it. CDR3 size: 15 residues. Germline loops: CDR1 SGHNT, CDR2 YYREEE (reference sequence). The CDR3 loop reads CASSLEGLAGYEQFF. Together with reference TRBV5-4 and TRBJ2-1, the CDR3 gives the full variable domain: ETGVTQSPTHLIKTRGQQVTLRCSSQSGHNTVSWYQQALGQGPQFIFQYYREEENGRGNFPPRFSGLQFPNYSSELNVNALELDDSALYLCASSLEGLAGYEQFFGPGTRLTVL.

The rearrangement uses TRBV2 and TRBJ2-1; TCRdb calls TRBD1, which cannot be checked without DNA. Germline V gene data show CDR1 as SNHLY and CDR2 as FYNNEI. The CDR3 is 14 amino acids. The chain's CDR3 is CASSDMTGENEQFF. The variable domain in full, with the rest retrieved from reference TRBV2 and TRBJ2-1, is EPEVTQTPSHQVTQMGQEVILRCVPISNHLYFYWYRQILGQKVEFLVSFYNNEISEKSEIFDDQFSVERPDGSNFTLKIRSTKLEDSAMYFCASSDMTGENEQFFGPGTRLTVL.

This chain connects TRBV24-1 to TRBJ2-5. The CDR3 totals 15 residues. Germline values: CDR1 KGHDR, CDR2 SFDVKD. The CDR3 sequence is CATSDTVGSQEAQYF.

The chain couples TRBV5-1 to TRBJ1-1. The V gene's germline CDR1 is SGHRS and CDR2 YFSETQ. This CDR3 comprises 13 residues. The CDR3 is CASSLAGSPEAFF.

The chain is built from TRBV10-3 and TRBJ2-7; TCRdb's D call of TRBD1 is untestable without DNA. Germline V gives CDR1 ENHRY, CDR2 SYGVKD. This CDR3 region has 13 residues. CDR3 residues: CAISELQGYEQYF.

J is TRBJ1-1 and V is TRBV28. Germline CDR1 and CDR2: MDHEN and SYDVKM. The CDR3 consists of 14 residues. This chain's CDR3 is CASSLTAMNTEAFF. Based on the CDR3 plus reference TRBV28 and TRBJ1-1, the full variable domain is DVKVTQSSRYLVKRTGEKVFLECVQDMDHENMFWYRQDPGLGLRLIYFSYDVKMKEKGDIPEGYSVSREKKERFSLILESASTNQTSMYLCASSLTAMNTEAFFGQGTRLTVV.

The gene calls are TRBV18 and TRBJ1-4; TCRdb gives TRBD1 as the D gene, but with no DNA this cannot be confirmed. Germline-derived CDR1 and CDR2 are KGHSH and LQKENI. This CDR3 has 13 residues. The CDR3 loop reads CASSRGANEKLFF.

The chain is built from TRBV5-1 and TRBJ2-1; TCRdb lists TRBD2, though no DNA is available to test this call. Per germline, CDR1 SGHRS and CDR2 YFSETQ. The CDR3 has 14 residues. The chain's CDR3 is CASSLEPGGDEQFF.

The chain carries TRBV7-9 and TRBJ2-5; TCRdb outputs TRBD1, but without DNA this stays unchecked. The CDR3 totals 14 residues. Germline V gives CDR1 SEHNR, CDR2 FQNEAQ (reference sequence). The CDR3 is CASSPDPPGETQYF.

The chain recombines TRBV7-8 with TRBJ2-1; TCRdb's D call of TRBD1 is untestable without DNA. Germline CDR1 is SGHVS and CDR2 is FQNEAQ. The CDR3 extends over 14 amino acids. The CDR3 protein is CASSQRQGYNEQFF.